This paragraph covers one TCR beta chain sequence. This entry belongs to a study of blood T cell repertoires in COVID-19. Study at large: The United States, Italy and Spain provided the acute and convalescent COVID-19 samples. The cDNA or gDNA used as material had been derived from T cells, B-cell-depleted T cells, or PBMCs.

Sequencing was performed with immunoSEQ multiplex PCR; in TCRdb, only in-frame clones are kept and a portion is missing. The data contain 100,000 to 150,000 clones, 70% to 90% of them seen just once; the ten biggest clones take up 3.5% to 4.5%. The CDR3 is 14 amino acids. Germline-derived CDR1 and CDR2 are LGHDT and YNNKEL (reference sequence). V dropped 4 bases and J dropped 8 bases, with 17 bases sitting between them. Sequenced material: peripheral blood. This chain links TRBV3-1 (or the pseudogene TRBV3-2) with TRBJ1-2; D is unresolved. This TCR came from a woman in her 50s with acute or convalescent COVID-19. CDR3 loop: CASSPTGISGGYTF. The CDR3 bases are TGTGCCAGCAGCCCTACCGGGATATCGGGAGGCTACACCTTC.